Listed here is a single TCR beta chain. The germline CDR1 and CDR2 sequences are SGDLS and YYNGEE. The CDR3 spans 15 residues. V lost 4 bases to trimming and J lost 2 bases, with 13 bases between them. This sample is part of a study of shared clonotypes between healthy human individuals. Naive CD8 cells, CD45RO-negative and positively selected for CCR7, excluded terminally differentiated effector memory CD45RA+ cells. The assay was immunoSEQ multiplex PCR, and TCRdb's table has in-frame clones only and misses some. The sample holds around 620,000 clones; 85% to 95% are singletons and the top ten take over 0.095%.

The J gene is TRBJ2-1, the V gene TRBV9; maybe TRBD2 (6 bases). Material for sequencing was naive CD8+ T cells sorted from blood. The TCR sequence derives from a woman aged 30 to 39 in good health. The CDR3 loop reads CASSLSGQPYNEQFF. As DNA, the CDR3 is TGTGCCAGCAGCCTCAGCGGGCAACCCTACAATGAGCAGTTCTTC.